These 20 T cell receptor beta chains share one sample of origin, sequenced in a study of T cell responses to AZD1222 COVID-19 vaccine. Assay: immunoSEQ multiplex PCR; the TCRdb copy retains only in-frame clones and omits some. The data contain some 66,000 clones, roughly nine tenths of them seen just once; the ten biggest clones take up under 30%. Sequenced material: peripheral blood, taken 28 days after the second AZD1222 dose. The receptor source for this set is an adult who received the AZD1222 COVID-19 vaccine.

The V and J genes are TRBV19 and TRBJ1-5; 7 nucleotides match TRBD1. CDR1 is LNHDA, CDR2 SQIVND, per germline (reference sequence). V dropped 2 bases and J dropped 0; count of bases not matched to a gene: 1. The CDR3 spans 15 residues. CDR3 bases: TGTGCCAGTAGTATACGACAGGGTAGCAATCAGCCCCAGCATTTT. This encodes CASSIRQGSNQPQHF.

Only one count was recorded for this clone. At one boundary the junction diverges from the germline segment, which might be a read error. This rearrangement joins TRBV6-6 to TRBJ1-2; D might be TRBD1 (5 bases). Germline CDR1 reads MNHNY; CDR2 reads SVGAGI (reference sequence). This CDR3 comprises 13 residues. CDR3 nucleotide sequence: TGTGCCAGCAGTTCAGGGATCAACTATGGCTACACTTTC. It encodes CASSSGINYGYTF.

V is TRBV3-1 (or the pseudogene TRBV3-2) and J is TRBJ2-2, with D perhaps being TRBD1 or TRBD2 (5 bases each). The V end lost 7 bases, the J end lost 4 bases, and 13 bases lay between the germline ends. Germline CDR1 and CDR2: LGHDT and YNNKEL (reference sequence). The CDR3 consists of 14 residues. DNA of the CDR3: TGTGCCAGCACCCCGGGACCTTTCACCGGGGAGCTGTTTTTT. Its translation is CASTPGPFTGELFF.

The V call is TRBV27, the J call TRBJ2-3; D gene unclear. The V end lost 8 bases, the J end lost 0 bases, and 9 bases lay between the germline ends. The CDR3 runs 13 residues. The germline V gene encodes CDR1 MNHEY and CDR2 SMNVEV (reference sequence). The DNA for the CDR3 is TGTGCCAGCCCATTTCTTAGCACAGATACGCAGTATTTT. Amino acid sequence: CASPFLSTDTQYF.

This clone was recorded once. V gene TRBV7-6 combines with J gene TRBJ2-5, with 8 bases that match TRBD1. The junction had 8 bases not matched to a gene; V was cut back by 4 bases and J by 4 bases. CDR1 and CDR2 from the germline V gene are SGHVS and FNYEAQ. The length of the CDR3 is 15 residues. The CDR3 reads CASSSIRQGTETQYF. The DNA for the CDR3 is TGTGCCAGCAGCTCGATCCGACAGGGGACAGAGACCCAGTACTTC.

This clone was found once. The J gene is TRBJ2-3, the V gene TRBV7-3, with 12 bases matching TRBD2. The CDR3 has 16 residues. The ends lost 5 bases at V and 4 bases at J; junction bases unmatched: 7. Germline CDR1 and CDR2: SGHTA and FQGTGA. DNA of the CDR3: TGTGCCAGCAGCCAAAGACTAGCGGGAGCCTCAGATACGCAGTATTTT. Translating gives CASSQRLAGASDTQYF.

The rearrangement joins TRBV6-5 to TRBJ1-4; TRBD1 matches at 8 bases. Trimming cost V 6 bases and J 5 bases; bases outside gene matches: 5. The V gene's germline CDR1 is MNHEY and CDR2 SVGAGI. The CDR3 has 14 amino acids. The CDR3 DNA reads TGTGCCAGCAGGCCGGGACAGGCAAATGAAAAACTGTTTTTT. Translating it yields CASRPGQANEKLFF.

The rearrangement joins TRBV3-1 (or the pseudogene TRBV3-2) to TRBJ1-5, with D hard to call. The ends were cut back, 1 base at V and 6 bases at J, with 7 bases in the middle. The CDR3 runs to 13 residues. Germline V lookup: CDR1 LGHDT, CDR2 YNNKEL (reference sequence). CDR3 bases: TGTGCCAGCAGCCAAGGGTTAGGTCAGCCCCAGCATTTT. Translation gives CASSQGLGQPQHF.

The chain combines TRBV19 with TRBJ2-5; no firm D call. CDR1 and CDR2 from the germline V gene are LNHDA and SQIVND (reference sequence). V dropped 3 bases and J dropped 3 bases, with 2 bases sitting between them. This CDR3 has 11 amino acids. CDR3 DNA: TGTGCCAGTAGTATCGAAGAGACCCAGTACTTC. Protein sequence: CASSIEETQYF.

The genes are TRBV7-6 and TRBJ2-2; 10 positions agree with TRBD2. Germline-derived CDR1 and CDR2 are SGHVS and FNYEAQ. After removal of 3 bases from V and 2 bases from J, the junction contained 3 bases not matched to a gene. This CDR3 has 16 residues. Written as DNA, the CDR3 is TGTGCCAGCAGCTTTTCTAGCGGGAGAAACACCGGGGAGCTGTTTTTT. Translated: CASSFSSGRNTGELFF. Full variable domain (missing parts from reference TRBV7-6 and TRBJ2-2): GAGVSQSPRYKVTKRGQDVALRCDPISGHVSLYWYRQALGQGPEFLTYFNYEAQQDKSGLPNDRFSAERPEGSISTLTIQRTEQRDSAMYRCASSFSSGRNTGELFFGEGSRLTVL.

The table lists this clone with a count of one. The chain combines TRBV19 with TRBJ2-7; D ambiguous. Germline CDR1 is LNHDA and CDR2 is SQIVND (reference sequence). V lost 5 bases and J 3 bases, leaving 17 bases between the germline ends. This CDR3 contains 15 residues. CDR3 residues: CASSGRSTPIYEQYF. The CDR3 nucleotides read TGTGCCAGTAGTGGTCGGAGTACACCGATCTACGAGCAGTACTTC.

The chain couples TRBV4-2 to TRBJ2-7, with TRBD1 identical over 7 bases. This CDR3 comprises 15 residues. The ends lost 4 bases at V and 3 bases at J; junction bases unmatched: 9. Per germline, CDR1 LGHNA and CDR2 YNFKEQ. CDR3 residues: CASSPRDSSSYEQYF. The DNA of the CDR3 is TGTGCCAGCAGCCCCCGGGACAGCTCCAGCTACGAGCAGTACTTC.

The chain employs TRBV20-1 and TRBJ1-1; D is unclear. V lost 7 bases to trimming and J lost 11 bases, with 14 bases between them. Germline V gene sequence: CDR1 DFQATT, CDR2 SNEGSKA (reference sequence). The length of the CDR3 is 10 residues. The DNA of the CDR3 is TGCAGTGTTGATGATGACGACGCTTTCTTT. It encodes CSVDDDDAFF.

The gene calls are TRBV5-1 and TRBJ2-5, with 7 bases that match TRBD2. The ends lost 3 bases at V and 5 bases at J; junction bases unmatched: 10. The CDR3 consists of 15 residues. Germline V CDR1 and CDR2: SGHRS, YFSETQ. The CDR3 bases are TGCGCCAGCAGCTGGGAGGGCATTGCGACGGAGACCCAGTACTTC. Protein sequence: CASSWEGIATETQYF.

The chain is built from TRBV6-5 and TRBJ1-1, with a possible D match to TRBD1 (5 bases). Germline V CDR1 and CDR2: MNHEY, SVGAGI. This CDR3 contains 15 residues. V lost 0 bases, J lost 4 bases, and 12 bases lay in between. CDR3 protein: CASSYSRDGRTEAFF. The CDR3 coding sequence is TGTGCCAGCAGTTACTCGCGGGACGGGCGCACTGAAGCTTTCTTT.

The V and J genes are TRBV2 and TRBJ2-7; tentatively, D is TRBD2 (6 bases). The CDR3 is made up of 10 amino acids. Looked up from germline, CDR1 is SNHLY and CDR2 is FYNNEI. V was shortened by 6 bases and J by 12 bases, with 12 bases between the two germline ends. CDR3 sequence: CASSGEVRYF. The CDR3 nucleotides read TGTGCCAGCAGCGGGGAGGTCCGGTACTTC.

The chain is built from TRBV28 and TRBJ1-5; D is possibly TRBD1 (6 bases). CDR1 MDHEN and CDR2 SYDVKM come from the germline V gene. The V end lost 4 bases, the J end lost 1 base, and 11 bases lay between the germline ends. CDR3 length: 15 residues. The CDR3 coding sequence is TGTGCCAGCAGTTATCCGGGGACAAGCAATCAGCCCCAGCATTTT. It is translated as CASSYPGTSNQPQHF.

The chain recombines TRBV9 with TRBJ2-1; 9 bases agree with TRBD2. Unmatched junction bases numbered 7, after V lost 0 bases and J lost 9 bases. The CDR3 is 15 residues long. CDR1 and CDR2 (germline): SGDLS, YYNGEE. The CDR3 DNA reads TGTGCCAGCAGCGTAGCTGAGACTAGCGGCGGTGAGCAGTTCTTC. This gives the protein CASSVAETSGGEQFF.

This clone was seen a few times. V gene TRBV7-2 combines with J gene TRBJ1-1; tentative D call: TRBD1 (5 bases). CDR3 size: 14 residues. CDR1 SGHTA and CDR2 FQGNSA come from the germline V gene. Trimming stripped 1 base from V and 2 bases from J, with 8 bases between. This chain's CDR3 is CASSLVQGNTEAFF. CDR3 nucleotides: TGTGCCAGCAGCTTAGTTCAGGGTAACACTGAAGCTTTCTTT.

The J gene is TRBJ2-7, the V gene TRBV5-4; TRBD2 is a possible D gene (6 bases). In germline, CDR1 is SGHNT, CDR2 YYREEE (reference sequence). The V end lost 2 bases, the J end lost 0 bases, and 12 bases lay between the germline ends. The CDR3 covers 15 residues. The CDR3 spells CASSFKLGGSYEQYF. The DNA for the CDR3 is TGTGCCAGCAGCTTTAAGTTGGGGGGCTCCTACGAGCAGTACTTC.